The subject of this entry is one T cell receptor beta chain. The study drew its donors from healthy HIV-negative adults without recent acute infections or vaccinations. This CDR3 spans 14 amino acids. Trimming cost V 1 base and J 5 bases, with 11 bases left between them. Germline V gives CDR1 SGHTA, CDR2 FQGNSA. The sample comes from a study of shared clonotypes between healthy human individuals. TCRdb's copy holds only in-frame clones and misses some; the assay was immunoSEQ multiplex PCR. The repertoire holds around 440,000 clones, with roughly 80% as singletons. This rearrangement joins TRBV7-2 to TRBJ2-5; D assignment may be TRBD1 or TRBD2 (5 bases each). This sequence was found in a woman aged 35 to 49 in good health. Some clones in this sample may be carry-over from other donors' samples. Specimen: PBMCs. This CDR3 is CASSLVGWGETQYF. The CDR3 region has the DNA TGTGCCAGCAGCTTAGTGGGTTGGGGGGAGACCCAGTACTTC.